Here is one T cell receptor beta chain with its context. The specificity of this receptor is unknown. One base away there is no much larger clone; base qualities are not given. The data originate from a study of PD-1 blockade in classical Hodgkin lymphoma (dated by TCRdb to about 2020). About the investigation overall: Nivolumab dosing was 3 mg/kg intravenously every 2 weeks, continuing until either disease progression or unacceptable toxicity. The study used CyTOF and TCR beta sequencing to define a peripheral blood immune signature of response to PD-1 blockade in classical Hodgkin lymphoma.

The Qiagen DNeasy kit was used to extract genomic DNA both from unsorted PBMCs and from the negatively selected CD4+ and CD8+ fractions. TCR beta CDR3 regions were subjected to amplification by immunoSEQ multiplex PCR with primers that anneal to V and J segments. A synthetic immune receptor repertoire was used to minimize amplification bias, and any remaining bias was removed computationally after sequencing. As for the authors' bioinformatics: Custom Python scripts were used to quantify repertoire diversity as the Shannon entropy index. The unsorted, CD4+ and CD8+ repertoires were each analyzed separately, with the exception of combined analyses, where CD4+ and CD8+ sequences were merged in silico. Clonal expansion was defined as a frequency increase of at least 2-fold after treatment compared with C1D1, and clones undetected at baseline were assigned a pseudocount of 0.5. Singleton clones were defined as clones with 0 or 1 copy at C1D1, and non-singleton clones were defined as clones with 2 or more copies. Clones expanded in unsorted samples were annotated as CD4+, CD8+ or unknown by matching protein sequences in sorted samples from the same patient. Wilcoxon tests on paired samples were used to test diversity changes from C1D1 to C4D1. The clones in this table, taken by TCRdb from immuneACCESS, are in-frame only. Not every clone is retained; where verified, under half of the shortfall comes from an unresolved V gene, and the cause of the rest is unknown. That table gives V, J and clone size, and the DNA gave D and trimming. In this sample the table shows approximately 8,400 clones, about four fifths of which occur a single time. The ten largest clones capture over 25% of the sample.

Via the germline V gene, CDR1 is SGHAT and CDR2 FQNNGV. From the cysteine up to the phenylalanine, the CDR3 has a length of 15 residues. Only the CDR3 DNA is retained, 45 bases long and in frame from the first base. Between the V and J ends, shortened by 1 base and 4 bases respectively, the junction contains 11 bases. Taken with the paper, the label for time point translates to: cycle 4 day 1 (C4D1), after more than five weeks of nivolumab. Every trial patient had relapsed after autologous stem cell transplantation, and cohorts A, B and C differed in prior brentuximab vedotin exposure. Using a Miltenyi CD8+ T cell isolation kit, CD8+ T cells were purified from thawed PBMCs through magnetic negative selection. The trial cohort included 55 to 65 patients with relapsed/refractory classical Hodgkin lymphoma, and each patient had a best overall response of complete response, partial response or progressive disease. Trial patients were treated with single-agent nivolumab in the multi-cohort phase II CheckMate 205 trial. An independent review committee assessed best overall response by applying the 2007 International Working Group response criteria. Trial PBMCs were collected immediately before nivolumab initiation (C1D1) and during therapy at cycle 2 day 1 and cycle 4 day 1. Peripheral blood was collected in 8 mL Vacutainer Cell Preparation Tubes, from which PBMCs were isolated by centrifugation and then cryopreserved. Purified CD4+ and CD8+ fractions were prepared only for cases in which an additional PBMC sample was available. Magnetically labelled cells were depleted on LS columns in a quadroMACS separator, and the flow-through was collected as the purified fraction.

Overall study outcomes, separate from this receptor: Trial patients achieving complete response had baseline diversity similar to newly diagnosed patients, whereas partial responders and progressors had significantly lower diversity. Baseline TCR diversity was reported to be lower in newly diagnosed patients than in healthy donors and to be lower still in relapsed/refractory patients. By C4D1, a significant rise was seen in CD4+ TCR diversity but not in CD8+ TCR diversity (p=0.0027 vs p=0.16), and the rise was most apparent among complete responders (p=0.02). Lower diversity was seen in patients whose nivolumab began less than 1 year after ASCT, and these patients were left out of later analyses so that immune reconstitution would not confound the results. The study was restricted to a single clinical trial cohort, and the causes of repertoire differences, possibly disease activity or prior therapy, were left undefined.

The chain employs TRBV11-2 and TRBJ2-4; TRBD1 is a weak D gene call, 6 bases matching. The material was CD8+ T cells from blood, obtained before the fourth cycle of nivolumab. This clonotype was obtained from a human donor with classical Hodgkin lymphoma. The DNA sequence is as follows: TGTGCCAGCAGCTTAGTATGGGGGCCGAAAAACATTCAGTACTTC. Translated, it reads CASSLVWGPKNIQYF.